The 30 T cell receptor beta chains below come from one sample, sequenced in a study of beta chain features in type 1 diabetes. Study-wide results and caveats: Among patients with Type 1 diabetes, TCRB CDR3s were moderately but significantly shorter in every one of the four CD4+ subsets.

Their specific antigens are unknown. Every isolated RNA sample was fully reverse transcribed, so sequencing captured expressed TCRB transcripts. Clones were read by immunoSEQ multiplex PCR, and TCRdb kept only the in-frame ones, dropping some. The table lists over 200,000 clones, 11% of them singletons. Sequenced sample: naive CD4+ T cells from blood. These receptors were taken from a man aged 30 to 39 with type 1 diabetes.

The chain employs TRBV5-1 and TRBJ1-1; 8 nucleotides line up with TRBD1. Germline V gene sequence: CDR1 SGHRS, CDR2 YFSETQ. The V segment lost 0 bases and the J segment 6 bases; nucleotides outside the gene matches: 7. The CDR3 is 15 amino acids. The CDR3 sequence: CASSLVGQGLSEAFF. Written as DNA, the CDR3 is TGCGCCAGCAGCTTGGTCGGACAGGGACTTTCTGAAGCTTTCTTT.

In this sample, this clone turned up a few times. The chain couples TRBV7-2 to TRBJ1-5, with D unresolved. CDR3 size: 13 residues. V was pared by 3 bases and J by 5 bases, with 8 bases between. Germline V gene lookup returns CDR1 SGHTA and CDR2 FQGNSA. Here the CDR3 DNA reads TGTGCCAGCAGCTTGGCCCTGGATCAGCCCCAGCATTTT. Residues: CASSLALDQPQHF.

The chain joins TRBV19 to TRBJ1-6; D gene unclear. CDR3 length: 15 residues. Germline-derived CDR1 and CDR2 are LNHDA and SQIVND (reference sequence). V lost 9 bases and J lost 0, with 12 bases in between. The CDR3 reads CASRRGSSYNSPLHF. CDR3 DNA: TGTGCCAGCCGAAGAGGGAGCTCCTATAATTCACCCCTCCACTTT.

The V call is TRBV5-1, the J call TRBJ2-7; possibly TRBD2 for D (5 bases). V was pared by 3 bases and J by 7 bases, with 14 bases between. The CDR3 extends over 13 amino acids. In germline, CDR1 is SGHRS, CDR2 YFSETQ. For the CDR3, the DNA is TGCGCCAGCAGCTCAAGCGGAGCGAGGGAGCAGTACTTC. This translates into CASSSSGAREQYF.

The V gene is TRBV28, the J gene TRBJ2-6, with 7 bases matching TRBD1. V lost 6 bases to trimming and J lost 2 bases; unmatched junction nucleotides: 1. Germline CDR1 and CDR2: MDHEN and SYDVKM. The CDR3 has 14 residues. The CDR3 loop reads CASSTGAGANVLTF. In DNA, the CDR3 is TGTGCCAGCAGCACAGGGGCTGGGGCCAACGTCCTGACTTTC.

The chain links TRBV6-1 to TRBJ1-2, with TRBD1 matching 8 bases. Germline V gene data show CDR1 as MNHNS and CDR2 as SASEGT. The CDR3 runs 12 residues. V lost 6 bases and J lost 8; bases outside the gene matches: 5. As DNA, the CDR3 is TGTGCCAGCAGCGGGACAGGTCGCGGCTACACCTTC. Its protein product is CASSGTGRGYTF.

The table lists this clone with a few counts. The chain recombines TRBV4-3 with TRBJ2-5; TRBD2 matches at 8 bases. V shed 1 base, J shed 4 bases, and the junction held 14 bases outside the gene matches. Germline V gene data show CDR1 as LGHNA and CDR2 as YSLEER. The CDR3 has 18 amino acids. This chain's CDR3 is CASSQALRNGGAVETQYF. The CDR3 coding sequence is TGCGCCAGCAGCCAAGCTCTTCGGAACGGGGGGGCTGTAGAGACCCAGTACTTC.

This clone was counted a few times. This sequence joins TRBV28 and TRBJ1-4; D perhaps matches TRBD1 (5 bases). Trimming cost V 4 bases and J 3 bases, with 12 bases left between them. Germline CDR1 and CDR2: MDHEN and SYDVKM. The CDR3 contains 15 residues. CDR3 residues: CASSSGDVSNEKLFF. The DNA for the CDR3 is TGTGCCAGCAGTTCGGGGGACGTTTCTAATGAAAAACTGTTTTTT.

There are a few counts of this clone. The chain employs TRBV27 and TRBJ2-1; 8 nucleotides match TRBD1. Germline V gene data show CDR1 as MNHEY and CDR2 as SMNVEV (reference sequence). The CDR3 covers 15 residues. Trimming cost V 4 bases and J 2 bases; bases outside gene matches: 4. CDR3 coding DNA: TGTGCCAGCAGTTCCAGGGGGCAGACCTACAATGAGCAGTTCTTC. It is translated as CASSSRGQTYNEQFF.

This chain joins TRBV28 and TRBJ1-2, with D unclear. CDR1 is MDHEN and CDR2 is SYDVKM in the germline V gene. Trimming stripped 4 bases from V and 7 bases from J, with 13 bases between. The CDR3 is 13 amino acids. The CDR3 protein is CASSSLGRGGYTF. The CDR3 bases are TGTGCCAGCAGTTCTCTTGGCCGAGGTGGCTACACCTTC.

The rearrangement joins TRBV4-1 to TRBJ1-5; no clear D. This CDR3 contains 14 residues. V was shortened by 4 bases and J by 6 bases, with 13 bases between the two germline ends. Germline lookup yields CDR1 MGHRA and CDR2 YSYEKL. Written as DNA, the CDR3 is TGCGCCAGCAGCCTCGGACTCATCCGTCAGCCCCAGCATTTT. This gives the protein CASSLGLIRQPQHF.

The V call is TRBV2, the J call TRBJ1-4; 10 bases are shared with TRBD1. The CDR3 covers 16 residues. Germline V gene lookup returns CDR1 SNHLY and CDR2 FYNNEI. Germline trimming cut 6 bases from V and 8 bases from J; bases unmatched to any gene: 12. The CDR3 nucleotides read TGTGCCAGCAGCGCCCGTGGGACAGGGGAAATCGAAAAACTGTTTTTT. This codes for CASSARGTGEIEKLFF.

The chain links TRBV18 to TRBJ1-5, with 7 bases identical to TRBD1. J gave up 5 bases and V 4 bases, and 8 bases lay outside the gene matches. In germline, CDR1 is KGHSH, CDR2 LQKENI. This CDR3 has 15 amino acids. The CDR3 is CASSRGDSPYQPQHF. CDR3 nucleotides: TGTGCCAGCTCACGGGGGGACAGCCCATATCAGCCCCAGCATTTT.

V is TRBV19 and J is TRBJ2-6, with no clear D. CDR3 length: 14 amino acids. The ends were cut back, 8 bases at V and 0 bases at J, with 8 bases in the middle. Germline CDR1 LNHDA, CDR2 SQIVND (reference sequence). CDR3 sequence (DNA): TGTGCCAGTGTGGAGAGCTCTGGGGCCAACGTCCTGACTTTC. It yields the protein CASVESSGANVLTF.

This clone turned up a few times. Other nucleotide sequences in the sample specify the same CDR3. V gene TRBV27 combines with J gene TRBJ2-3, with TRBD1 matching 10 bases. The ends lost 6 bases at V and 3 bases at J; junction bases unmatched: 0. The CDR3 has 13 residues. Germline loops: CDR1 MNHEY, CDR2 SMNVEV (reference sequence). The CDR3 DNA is TGTGCCAGCAGGGGACAGGGGACAGATACGCAGTATTTT. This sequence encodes CASRGQGTDTQYF.

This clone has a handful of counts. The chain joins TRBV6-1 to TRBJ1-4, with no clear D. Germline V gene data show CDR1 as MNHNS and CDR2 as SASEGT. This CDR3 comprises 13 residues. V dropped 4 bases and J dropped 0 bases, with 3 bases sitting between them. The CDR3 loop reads CASSGATNEKLFF. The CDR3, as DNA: TGTGCCAGCAGTGGCGCAACTAATGAAAAACTGTTTTTT.

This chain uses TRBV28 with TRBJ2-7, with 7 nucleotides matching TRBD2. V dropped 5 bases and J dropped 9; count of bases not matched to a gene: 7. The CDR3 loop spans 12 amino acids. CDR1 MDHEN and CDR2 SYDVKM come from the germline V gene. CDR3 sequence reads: CASSRGTTGQYF. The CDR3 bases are TGTGCCAGCAGTCGAGGGACTACGGGGCAGTACTTC.

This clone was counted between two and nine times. The CDR3 loop is CSAPTVNTIYF. In DNA form, the CDR3 reads TGCAGTGCCCCGACAGTAAACACCATATATTTT. This chain uses TRBV20-1 with TRBJ1-3; D is perhaps TRBD1 (5 bases). The germline V and J ends were trimmed by 6 bases and 6 bases, with 9 bases remaining between them. Germline V lookup: CDR1 DFQATT, CDR2 SNEGSKA (reference sequence). This CDR3 spans 11 amino acids.

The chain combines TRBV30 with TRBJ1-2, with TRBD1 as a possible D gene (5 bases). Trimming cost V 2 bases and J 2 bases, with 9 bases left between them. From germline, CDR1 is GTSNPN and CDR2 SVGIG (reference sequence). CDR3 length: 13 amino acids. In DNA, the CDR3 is TGTGCCTGGAGTAGACAGCCAAACTATGGCTACACCTTC. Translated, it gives CAWSRQPNYGYTF.

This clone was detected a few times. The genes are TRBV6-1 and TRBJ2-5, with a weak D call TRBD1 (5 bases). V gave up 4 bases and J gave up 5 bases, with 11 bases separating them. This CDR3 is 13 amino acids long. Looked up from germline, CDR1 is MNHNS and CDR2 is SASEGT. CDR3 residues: CASSAQGGETQYF. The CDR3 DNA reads TGTGCCAGCAGTGCCCAGGGTGGGGAGACCCAGTACTTC.

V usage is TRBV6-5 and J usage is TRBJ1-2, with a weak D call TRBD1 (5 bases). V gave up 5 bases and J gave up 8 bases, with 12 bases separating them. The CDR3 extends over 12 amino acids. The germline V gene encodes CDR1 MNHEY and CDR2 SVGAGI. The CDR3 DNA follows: TGTGCCAGCAGTCTTCAGGGAGGAGGCTACACCTTC. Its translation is CASSLQGGGYTF.

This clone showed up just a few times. The CDR3 coding sequence is TGTGCCAGCAGTTCGACAGGGCGTTTCTCCTACGAGCAGTACTTC. Translation gives CASSSTGRFSYEQYF. The chain combines TRBV5-6 with TRBJ2-7; 7 nucleotides line up with TRBD1. The CDR3 totals 15 residues. CDR1 and CDR2 from the germline V gene are SGHDT and YYEEEE. Unmatched junction bases numbered 8, after V lost 5 bases and J lost 0 bases. Full variable domain (missing parts from reference TRBV5-6 and TRBJ2-7): DAGVTQSPTHLIKTRGQQVTLRCSPKSGHDTVSWYQQALGQGPQFIFQYYEEEERQRGNFPDRFSGHQFPNYSSELNVNALLLGDSALYLCASSSTGRFSYEQYFGPGTRLTVT.

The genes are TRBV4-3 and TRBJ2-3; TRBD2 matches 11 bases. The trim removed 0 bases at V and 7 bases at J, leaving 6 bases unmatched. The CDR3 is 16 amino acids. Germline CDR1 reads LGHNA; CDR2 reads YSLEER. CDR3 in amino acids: CASSQDPTSGGYTQYF. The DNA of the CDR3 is TGCGCCAGCAGCCAAGATCCCACTAGCGGGGGTTATACGCAGTATTTT.

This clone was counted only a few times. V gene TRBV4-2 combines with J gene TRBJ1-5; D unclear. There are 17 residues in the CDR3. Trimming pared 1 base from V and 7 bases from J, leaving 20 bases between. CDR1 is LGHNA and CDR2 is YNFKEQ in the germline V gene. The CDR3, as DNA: TGTGCCAGCAGCCAAGCCTGGAGAGGGATTGAACCCCAGCCCCAGCATTTT. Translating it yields CASSQAWRGIEPQPQHF.

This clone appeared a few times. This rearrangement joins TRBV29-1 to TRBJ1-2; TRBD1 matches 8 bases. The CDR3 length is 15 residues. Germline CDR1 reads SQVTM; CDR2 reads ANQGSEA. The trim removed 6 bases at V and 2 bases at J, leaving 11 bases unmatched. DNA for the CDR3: TGCAGCGTGTTGGGGGACAGGCAATCGAACTATGGCTACACCTTC. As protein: CSVLGDRQSNYGYTF. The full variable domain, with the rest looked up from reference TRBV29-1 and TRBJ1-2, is SAVISQKPSRDICQRGTSLTIQCQVDSQVTMMFWYRQQPGQSLTLIATANQGSEATYESGFVIDKFPISRPNLTFSTLTVSNMSPEDSSIYLCSVLGDRQSNYGYTFGSGTRLTVV.

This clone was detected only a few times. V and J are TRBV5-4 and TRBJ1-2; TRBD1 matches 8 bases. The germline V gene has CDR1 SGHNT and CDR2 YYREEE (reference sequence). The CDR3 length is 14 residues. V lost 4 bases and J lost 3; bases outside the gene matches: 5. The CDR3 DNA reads TGTGCCAGCAGCACCCAGGGGGCAGACTATGGCTACACCTTC. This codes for CASSTQGADYGYTF.

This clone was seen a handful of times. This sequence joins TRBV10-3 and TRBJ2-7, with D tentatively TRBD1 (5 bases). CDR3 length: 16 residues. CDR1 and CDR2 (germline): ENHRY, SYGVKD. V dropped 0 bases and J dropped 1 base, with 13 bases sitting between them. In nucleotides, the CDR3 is TGTGCCATCAGTGAGTCCTATGGGGCGGCATCCTACGAGCAGTACTTC. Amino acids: CAISESYGAASYEQYF.

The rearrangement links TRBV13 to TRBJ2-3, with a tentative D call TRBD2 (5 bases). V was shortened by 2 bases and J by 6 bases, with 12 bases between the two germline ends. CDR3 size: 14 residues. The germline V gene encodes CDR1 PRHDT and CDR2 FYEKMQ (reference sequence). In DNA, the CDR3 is TGTGCCAGCAGCTTAAGTAGAGGGTACGATACGCAGTATTTT. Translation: CASSLSRGYDTQYF.

The DNA of the CDR3 is TGTGCCAGCAGCCTATGGGGGGGCCTAGTATTGGATACGCAGTATTTT. Its translation: CASSLWGGLVLDTQYF. The chain has TRBV11-2 and TRBJ2-3, with D possibly TRBD2 on 7 matching bases. The germline V and J ends were trimmed by 5 bases and 6 bases, with 21 bases remaining between them. The CDR3 consists of 16 residues. Germline-derived CDR1 and CDR2 are SGHAT and FQNNGV.

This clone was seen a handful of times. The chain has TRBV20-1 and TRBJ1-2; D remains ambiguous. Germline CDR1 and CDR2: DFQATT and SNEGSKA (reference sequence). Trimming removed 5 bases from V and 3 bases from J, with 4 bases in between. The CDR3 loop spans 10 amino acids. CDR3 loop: CSARDYGYTF. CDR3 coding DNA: TGCAGTGCTCGGGACTATGGCTACACCTTC.